This TCR beta chain originates from a study of T-cell reconstitution after alpha-beta-depleted transplantation in children (TCRdb year 2016). General notes on the study: Using TCR repertoire profiling, the study followed T-cell immune reconstitution in a quantitative way in children after TCRalphabeta/CD19-depleted allogeneic hematopoietic cell transplantation.

This clonotype has just a few counts. This clone's antigen is unknown. No base qualities exist here, and no much larger clone lies one base off it. The junction shows trimming of 6 bases on V and 1 base on J, plus 11 bases between the germline ends. Counted from cysteine to phenylalanine, this CDR3 has 14 amino acids. The sequence is cut down to CDR3 DNA, 42 bases in frame from base 1. The germline V gene specifies MNHNS as CDR1 and SASEGT as CDR2. The treatment or condition label corresponds to: allogeneic hematopoietic cell transplantation with graft depleted of TCRalphabeta T cells and CD19 B cells. Transplant recipients were children who received TCRalphabeta/CD19-depleted allogeneic hematopoietic cell grafts. The library came from PCR. This sample was sequenced with an Illumina HiSeq 2500. To normalize quantification of the TCRbeta repertoire, the TCR libraries were built with molecular barcoding that relied on unique molecular identifiers. TCRdb redid the processing of the public reads, applying fastp at Q25 and MiXCR, and retained in-frame beta chains. Each CDR3 protein appears once, grouped with its most common genes and DNA. This sample holds just over 950,000 distinct CDR3 sequences; about 29% were observed only once. Roughly 27% of the sample is taken by the ten largest.

Study-level results and caveats: Apparently early alphabetaT-cell count recovery about two months after transplant reportedly relied on only several hundred rapidly expanded clones derived from non-depleted graft cells. Over the following months the frequencies of hyperexpanded clones went down, and after one year T-cell counts and TCRbeta diversity were mostly credited to newly produced T cells. In some patients, the high TCRbeta diversity seen at day 60 was put down to recipient T cells and intrathymic progenitors that had survived conditioning.

The sequenced sample was PBMCs, mostly from graft donor cells, obtained 360 days after TCRalphabeta/CD19-depleted stem cell transplant. Recombination connected TRBV6-1 to TRBJ2-3; the D gene identity is not certain. The origin of this receptor is a boy in the first two years of life who had a stem cell transplant for SCID, so the T cells may come from the graft donor. For the CDR3, the sequence is CASSRTPGTDTQYF. The DNA is TGTGCCAGCAGCAGGACCCCAGGCACAGATACGCAGTATTTT.